This T cell receptor (beta chain) was profiled in a study of CD8+CD57+ T cells in acquired aplastic anemia. Genomic DNA acted as the template from which TCR beta VDJ combination and CDR3 sequence profiling were carried out. TCRdb re-called the reads through MiXCR, storing one row per CDR3 protein. The sample lists 150,000 to 200,000 distinct CDR3 sequences; 50% to 75% were seen once. V was pared by 6 bases and J by 5 bases, with 14 bases between. The V gene's germline CDR1 is DFQATT and CDR2 SNEGSKA (reference sequence). The CDR3 is 12 residues long. This sequence joins TRBV20-1 and TRBJ2-7; D unresolved. What was sequenced was sorted CD4+, CD8+, or CD8+CD57+ T cells (not recorded which) from PBMCs. The TCR originated in a human donor with severe aplastic anemia or a healthy control (not recorded which). The CDR3 sequence: CSASSLANEQYF. The CDR3 bases are TGCAGTGCCAGCAGCTTGGCGAACGAGCAGTACTTC.